This T cell receptor (beta chain) was retrieved from a study of radiation and T cells in renal cell carcinoma. Across the whole study: Nephrectomy followed 15 Gy stereotactic body radiation by 4 weeks. Study results and caveats: From baseline, blood top tumor clonotypes peaked at 2 weeks post-radiation.

Remarks on this clone: Its antigen is not identified.

Time point described: baseline pretreatment blood. Treatment here: 15 Gy SBRT to primary tumor, nephrectomy 4 weeks later. Radiation-treated patients gave blood at baseline, week 2 and week 4. The table came from immunoSEQ multiplex PCR; TCRdb's copy has only in-frame clones and leaves some out. Of some 110,000 clones listed, roughly 80% are singletons. The CDR3 loop spans 15 amino acids. Trimming left V 6 bases short and J 4 bases short, with 13 bases between. Germline-derived CDR1 and CDR2 are MGHDK and SYGVNS. The source is a woman aged 55-69 years with renal cell carcinoma. This rearrangement joins TRBV25-1 to TRBJ1-6, with a tentative D call TRBD1 (6 bases). The specimen was blood, collected from a patient whose treatment included radiotherapy and nephrectomy. The CDR3 reads CASRQQGGYNSPLHF. CDR3 coding DNA: TGTGCCAGCAGACAGCAAGGGGGATATAATTCACCCCTCCACTTT.